The 27 T cell receptor beta chains below were found in one sample sequenced in a study of control samples from healthy donors and cancer patients. Some clones are missing from TCRdb's copy, which holds only in-frame ones; the method was immunoSEQ multiplex PCR. This table has around 51,000 clones, roughly 90% appearing once. Source material: PBMCs. These receptors were obtained from a man in his fifties or sixties with head and neck cancer.

J is TRBJ2-1 and V is TRBV12-5; no reliable D call. The ends were cut back, 1 base at V and 5 bases at J, with 12 bases in the middle. Germline V gene lookup returns CDR1 LGHNT and CDR2 FRNRAP. The CDR3 has 15 residues. The CDR3 is CASGLGRLTDNEQFF. The CDR3 DNA is TGTGCTAGTGGTTTGGGACGGTTAACAGACAATGAGCAGTTCTTC.

The genes are TRBV28 and TRBJ1-5, with 7 bases matching TRBD1. The germline gives CDR1 MDHEN, CDR2 SYDVKM. The ends lost 5 bases at V and 1 base at J; junction bases unmatched: 11. This CDR3 region has 17 residues. This chain's CDR3 is CASSPTGEVKSNQPQHF. DNA for the CDR3: TGTGCCAGCAGTCCCACAGGGGAGGTCAAAAGCAATCAGCCCCAGCATTTT.

The V and J genes are TRBV5-1 and TRBJ2-2; D is uncertain. The V gene's germline CDR1 is SGHRS and CDR2 YFSETQ. Trimming left V 0 bases short and J 8 bases short, with 11 bases between. The CDR3 runs 14 residues. CDR3 sequence reads: CASSLAGPGGELFF. The CDR3 region has the DNA TGCGCCAGCAGCTTGGCTGGCCCTGGGGGGGAGCTGTTTTTT. The full variable domain, in which reference TRBV5-1 and TRBJ2-2 provide the parts outside the CDR3, is KAGVTQTPRYLIKTRGQQVTLSCSPISGHRSVSWYQQTPGQGLQFLFEYFSETQRNKGNFPGRFSGRQFSNSRSEMNVSTLELGDSALYLCASSLAGPGGELFFGEGSRLTVL.

The gene calls are TRBV3-1 (or the pseudogene TRBV3-2) and TRBJ1-1; TRBD1 might be the D (6 bases). V lost 1 base, J lost 5 bases, and 20 bases lay in between. This CDR3 is 17 amino acids long. The germline V gene encodes CDR1 LGHDT and CDR2 YNNKEL (reference sequence). CDR3: CASSQALGRGQGTEAFF. For the CDR3, the DNA is TGTGCCAGCAGCCAAGCCCTGGGGAGGGGACAAGGGACTGAAGCTTTCTTT.

The V gene is TRBV2, the J gene TRBJ1-5; 7 nucleotides agree with TRBD1. The CDR3 has 15 residues. Trimming took 7 bases from V and 3 from J; bases not matched to a gene: 9. Germline-derived CDR1 and CDR2 are SNHLY and FYNNEI. The CDR3 DNA sequence: TGTGCCAGCACCAGACAGGGTGGGAACAATCAGCCCCAGCATTTT. Translation: CASTRQGGNNQPQHF.

The CDR3 protein is CASSLPRRGKNIQYF. In DNA form, the CDR3 reads TGTGCCAGCAGCTTACCCCGGAGGGGTAAAAACATTCAGTACTTC. The chain recombines TRBV7-2 with TRBJ2-4, with D tentatively TRBD2 (6 bases). This CDR3 comprises 15 residues. The V and J ends lost 2 bases and 4 bases respectively, with 12 bases between them. Germline V gene sequence: CDR1 SGHTA, CDR2 FQGNSA.

This chain uses TRBV4-3 with TRBJ2-7, with a possible D match to TRBD1 (6 bases). CDR1 and CDR2 from the germline V gene are LGHNA and YSLEER. The V end was cut by 4 bases, the J end by 4 bases, with 20 bases between. This CDR3 is 16 amino acids long. The CDR3 reads CASSLNFGQIAYEQYF. DNA of the CDR3: TGCGCCAGCAGCCTCAACTTCGGACAGATTGCGTACGAGCAGTACTTC.

This clone is a singleton in its sample. This CDR3 is CASSFGGDIQYF. DNA of the CDR3: TGTGCCAGCAGTTTCGGAGGGGACATTCAGTACTTC. The chain carries TRBV28 and TRBJ2-4, with D perhaps matching TRBD2 (6 bases). V gave up 3 bases and J gave up 8 bases, with 8 bases separating them. Germline V gene lookup returns CDR1 MDHEN and CDR2 SYDVKM. The CDR3 is 12 amino acids.

The chain carries TRBV6-5 and TRBJ2-5; D ambiguous. This CDR3 is built from 12 residues. The germline V gene encodes CDR1 MNHEY and CDR2 SVGAGI. Deletions cut 6 bases from V and 4 bases from J, with 9 bases between. CDR3: CASSTLGETQYF. The CDR3 nucleotides read TGTGCCAGCAGCACATTGGGAGAGACCCAGTACTTC.

The J gene is TRBJ2-3, the V gene TRBV28; no firm D call. Germline values: CDR1 MDHEN, CDR2 SYDVKM. V shed 4 bases and J shed 2 bases, with 10 bases lying between them. The CDR3 has 14 residues. The CDR3 sequence is CASSSLEHTDTQYF. The CDR3 DNA is TGTGCCAGCAGTTCGCTAGAACACACAGATACGCAGTATTTT.

This chain connects TRBV27 to TRBJ2-1; TRBD2 matches 9 bases. The CDR3 covers 16 residues. V was clipped by 6 bases and J by 7 bases; unmatched bases: 13. Germline lookup yields CDR1 MNHEY and CDR2 SMNVEV (reference sequence). CDR3 region: CASRRGGAGGLNEQFF. The DNA of the CDR3 is TGTGCCAGCAGGCGCGGTGGAGCGGGGGGCCTTAATGAGCAGTTCTTC.

In its sample, this clone was seen once. The rearrangement uses TRBV11-3 and TRBJ2-7, with D perhaps TRBD1 (6 bases). Germline loops: CDR1 SGHNT, CDR2 YENEEA. The CDR3 is 13 residues long. With 1 base removed from V and 3 bases from J, the gap between germline ends came to 7 bases. In DNA form, the CDR3 reads TGTGCCAGCAGCTTAGGACAGGTCTACGAGCAGTACTTC. Protein sequence: CASSLGQVYEQYF.

The chain carries TRBV5-6 and TRBJ2-5; possibly TRBD2 for D (5 bases). Germline V CDR1 and CDR2: SGHDT, YYEEEE. There are 14 residues in the CDR3. Trimming shortened V by 4 bases and J by 3 bases, and 13 bases separated the two germline ends. The CDR3 DNA reads as TGTGCCAGCAGCATAGGGCGGAGGAAAGAGACCCAGTACTTC. This codes for CASSIGRRKETQYF.

The chain combines TRBV5-1 with TRBJ2-1; the match to TRBD2 covers 14 bases. V lost 3 bases to trimming and J lost 0 bases; unmatched junction nucleotides: 8. CDR1 is SGHRS and CDR2 is YFSETQ in the germline V gene. There are 19 residues in the CDR3. DNA of the CDR3: TGCGCCAGCAGCTCCGGACTAGCGGGAGGATTGGGCTCCTACAATGAGCAGTTCTTC. As protein: CASSSGLAGGLGSYNEQFF.

This clone was observed a handful of times. The chain is built from TRBV7-2 and TRBJ1-1; no definite D call. Germline V gives CDR1 SGHTA, CDR2 FQGNSA. CDR3 length: 14 amino acids. V gave up 2 bases and J gave up 0 bases, with 7 bases separating them. CDR3 coding DNA: TGTGCCAGCAGCTTAATCCGGTTGAACACTGAAGCTTTCTTT. As protein: CASSLIRLNTEAFF.

The chain uses TRBV30 and TRBJ2-7; 7 bases are shared with TRBD2. Germline V gene sequence: CDR1 GTSNPN, CDR2 SVGIG (reference sequence). The V gene end was trimmed by 3 bases and the J gene end by 6 bases; junction bases not matched to a gene: 11. This CDR3 region has 14 residues. The CDR3 region has the DNA TGTGCCTGGAGCTGGGGAGGGGTATCGTCCGAGCAGTACTTC. Amino acid sequence: CAWSWGGVSSEQYF. Full variable domain (remainder filled in from reference TRBV30 and TRBJ2-7): SQTIHQWPATLVQPVGSPLSLECTVEGTSNPNLYWYRQAAGRGLQLLFYSVGIGQISSEVPQNLSASRPQDRQFILSSKKLLLSDSGFYLCAWSWGGVSSEQYFGPGTRLTVT.

This chain uses TRBV5-8 with TRBJ2-1; TRBD2 matches at 13 bases. The CDR3 totals 15 residues. With V trimmed by 3 bases and J by 10 bases, 7 bases remained unmatched. In germline, CDR1 is SGHTS, CDR2 YDEGEE. The CDR3 sequence: CASSSYGLAGVEQFF. As DNA, the CDR3 is TGTGCCAGCAGCTCCTACGGACTAGCGGGAGTGGAGCAGTTCTTC.

This clone occurred a few times. CDR3 residues: CASSLRGEYNEQFF. The CDR3 nucleotides read TGTGCCAGCAGCTTACGGGGGGAGTACAATGAGCAGTTCTTC. V usage is TRBV7-9 and J usage is TRBJ2-1; TRBD2 agrees at 7 bases. In germline, CDR1 is SEHNR, CDR2 FQNEAQ (reference sequence). V trimming: 2 bases; J trimming: 4 bases; junction bases outside the gene matches: 2. This CDR3 is 14 amino acids long.

The rearrangement joins TRBV7-2 to TRBJ2-3; the D is unclear. The V end lost 8 bases, the J end lost 3 bases, and 9 bases lay between the germline ends. The V gene's germline CDR1 is SGHTA and CDR2 FQGNSA. This CDR3 region has 12 residues. The CDR3 loop reads CASGPQTDTQYF. In nucleotides, the CDR3 is TGTGCCAGCGGACCTCAAACAGATACGCAGTATTTT.

The chain joins TRBV9 to TRBJ2-2; D remains unclear. Looked up from germline, CDR1 is SGDLS and CDR2 is YYNGEE. This CDR3 has 14 amino acids. V was cut by 0 bases and J by 3 bases, with 6 bases left in between. For the CDR3, the DNA is TGTGCCAGCAGCGTAGCTAGGGACACCGGGGAGCTGTTTTTT. It yields the protein CASSVARDTGELFF.

The chain uses TRBV7-3 and TRBJ2-6; D is unclear. V was pared by 5 bases and J by 0 bases, with 8 bases between. This CDR3 is built from 15 residues. Germline CDR1 is SGHTA and CDR2 is FQGTGA. As DNA, the CDR3 is TGTGCCAGCAGCAGACAAGCCTCTGGGGCCAACGTCCTGACTTTC. Translation gives CASSRQASGANVLTF.

This chain uses TRBV9 with TRBJ2-1, with D possibly being TRBD1 (6 bases). CDR1 and CDR2 (germline): SGDLS, YYNGEE. The CDR3 has 18 amino acids. V lost 0 bases, J lost 4 bases, and 20 bases lay in between. Here the CDR3 DNA reads TGTGCCAGCAGCGTAGAGGGCCGCAGCGGACAGTTTTACAATGAGCAGTTCTTC. This sequence encodes CASSVEGRSGQFYNEQFF.

The chain links TRBV7-9 to TRBJ2-4, with D unclear. Deletions cut 11 bases from V and 0 bases from J, with 14 bases between. The V gene's germline CDR1 is SEHNR and CDR2 FQNEAQ (reference sequence). This CDR3 spans 14 amino acids. The CDR3: CAPRRSLAKNIQYF. The CDR3 nucleotides read TGTGCCCCCCGTCGTAGCCTAGCCAAAAACATTCAGTACTTC.

This clone is classed as large. The genes are TRBV28 and TRBJ1-2, with D unclear. The germline V gene has CDR1 MDHEN and CDR2 SYDVKM. The CDR3 extends over 13 amino acids. Trimming removed 6 bases at V and 4 bases at J, with 12 bases between. CDR3 DNA sequence: TGTGCCAGCAGCCCTCCCCTTAGCTATGGCTACACCTTC. Protein sequence: CASSPPLSYGYTF.

V is TRBV4-3 and J is TRBJ1-2; 7 positions agree with TRBD1. The CDR3 contains 16 residues. Looked up from germline, CDR1 is LGHNA and CDR2 is YSLEER. V lost 1 base to trimming and J lost 7 bases; unmatched junction nucleotides: 12. CDR3 residues: CASSQVEETGLSGYTF. The CDR3 DNA sequence: TGCGCCAGCAGCCAAGTCGAAGAGACAGGGCTGTCTGGCTACACCTTC.

The CDR3 region has the DNA TGTGCCAGCAGCTTGACCCTGGCGAACACTGAAGCTTTCTTT. Translated: CASSLTLANTEAFF. The rearrangement joins TRBV5-5 to TRBJ1-1, with D unresolved. This CDR3 comprises 14 residues. Trimming pared 1 base from V and 1 base from J, leaving 8 bases between. CDR1 SGHKS and CDR2 YYEKEE come from the germline V gene (reference sequence).

The V call is TRBV9, the J call TRBJ2-1; D perhaps matches TRBD2 (6 bases). This CDR3 comprises 14 residues. Trimming removed 4 bases at V and 15 bases at J, with 23 bases between. The V gene's germline CDR1 is SGDLS and CDR2 YYNGEE. The CDR3 nucleotides are TGTGCCAGCAGCAATGCCGGGGGAGGCACTCCTTTGTTCTTC. Translation gives CASSNAGGGTPLFF.